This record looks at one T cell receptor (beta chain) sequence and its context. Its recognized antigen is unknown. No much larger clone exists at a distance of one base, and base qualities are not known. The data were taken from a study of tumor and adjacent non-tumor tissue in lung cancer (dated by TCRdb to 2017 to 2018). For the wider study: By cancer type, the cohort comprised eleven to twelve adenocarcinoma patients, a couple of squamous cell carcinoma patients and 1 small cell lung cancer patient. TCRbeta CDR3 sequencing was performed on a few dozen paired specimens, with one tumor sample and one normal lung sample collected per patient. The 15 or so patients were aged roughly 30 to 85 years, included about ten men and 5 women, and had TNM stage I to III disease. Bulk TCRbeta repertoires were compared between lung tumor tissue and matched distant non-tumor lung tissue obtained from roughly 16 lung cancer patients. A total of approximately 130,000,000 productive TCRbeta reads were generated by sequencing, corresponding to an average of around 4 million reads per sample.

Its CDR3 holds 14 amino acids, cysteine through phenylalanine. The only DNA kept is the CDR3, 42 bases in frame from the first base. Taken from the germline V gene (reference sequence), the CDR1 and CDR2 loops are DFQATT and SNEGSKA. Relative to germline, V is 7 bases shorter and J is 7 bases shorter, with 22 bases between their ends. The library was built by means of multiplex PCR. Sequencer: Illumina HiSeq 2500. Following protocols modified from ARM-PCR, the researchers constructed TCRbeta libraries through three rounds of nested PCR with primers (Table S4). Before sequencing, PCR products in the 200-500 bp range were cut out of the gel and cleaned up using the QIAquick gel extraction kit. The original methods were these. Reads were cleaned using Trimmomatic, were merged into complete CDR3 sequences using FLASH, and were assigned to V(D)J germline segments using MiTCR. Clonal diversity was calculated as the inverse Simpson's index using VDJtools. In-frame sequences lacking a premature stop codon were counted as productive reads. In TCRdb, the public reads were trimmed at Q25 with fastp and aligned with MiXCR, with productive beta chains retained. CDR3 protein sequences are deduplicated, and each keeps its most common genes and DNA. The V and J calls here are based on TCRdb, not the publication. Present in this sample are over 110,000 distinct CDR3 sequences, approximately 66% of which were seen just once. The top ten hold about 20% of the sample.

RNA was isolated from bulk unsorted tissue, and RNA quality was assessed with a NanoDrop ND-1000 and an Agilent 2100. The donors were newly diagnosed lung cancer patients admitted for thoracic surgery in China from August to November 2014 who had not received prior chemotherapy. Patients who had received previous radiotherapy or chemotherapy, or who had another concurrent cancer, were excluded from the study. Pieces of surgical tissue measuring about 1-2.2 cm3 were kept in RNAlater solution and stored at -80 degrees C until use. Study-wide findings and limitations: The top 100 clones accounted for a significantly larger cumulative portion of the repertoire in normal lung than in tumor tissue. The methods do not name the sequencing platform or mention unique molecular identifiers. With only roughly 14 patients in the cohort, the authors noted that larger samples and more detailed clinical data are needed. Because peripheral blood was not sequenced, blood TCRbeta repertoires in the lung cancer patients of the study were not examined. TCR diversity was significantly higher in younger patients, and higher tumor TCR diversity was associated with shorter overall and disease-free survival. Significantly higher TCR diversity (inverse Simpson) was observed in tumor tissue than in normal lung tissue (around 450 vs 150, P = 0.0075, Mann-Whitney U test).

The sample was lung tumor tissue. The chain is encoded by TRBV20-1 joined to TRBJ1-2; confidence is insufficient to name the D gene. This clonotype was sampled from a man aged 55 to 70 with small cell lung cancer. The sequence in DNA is TGCAGTGTTATGGGCGCCCAAGGGTCCTTTGGCTACACCTTC. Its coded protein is CSVMGAQGSFGYTF.